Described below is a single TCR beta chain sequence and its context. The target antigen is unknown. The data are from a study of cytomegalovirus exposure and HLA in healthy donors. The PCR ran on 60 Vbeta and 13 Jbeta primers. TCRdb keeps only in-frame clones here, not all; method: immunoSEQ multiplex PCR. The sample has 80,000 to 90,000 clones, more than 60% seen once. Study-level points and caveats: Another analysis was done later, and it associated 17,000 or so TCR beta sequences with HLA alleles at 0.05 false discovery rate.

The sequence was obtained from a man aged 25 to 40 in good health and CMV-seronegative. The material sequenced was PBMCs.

CDR3 bases: TGCGCCAGCAGCCCGGGGACTAGCGGGGGAATAGAGACCCAGTACTTC. It translates to CASSPGTSGGIETQYF. The J gene is TRBJ2-5, the V gene TRBV5-1; TRBD2 matches 14 bases. Losses at the gene ends were 4 bases for V and 4 bases for J; bases not matched to a gene: 6. The germline gives CDR1 SGHRS, CDR2 YFSETQ. This CDR3 has 16 residues. Full variable domain (rest looked up from reference TRBV5-1 and TRBJ2-5): KAGVTQTPRYLIKTRGQQVTLSCSPISGHRSVSWYQQTPGQGLQFLFEYFSETQRNKGNFPGRFSGRQFSNSRSEMNVSTLELGDSALYLCASSPGTSGGIETQYFGPGTRLLVL.